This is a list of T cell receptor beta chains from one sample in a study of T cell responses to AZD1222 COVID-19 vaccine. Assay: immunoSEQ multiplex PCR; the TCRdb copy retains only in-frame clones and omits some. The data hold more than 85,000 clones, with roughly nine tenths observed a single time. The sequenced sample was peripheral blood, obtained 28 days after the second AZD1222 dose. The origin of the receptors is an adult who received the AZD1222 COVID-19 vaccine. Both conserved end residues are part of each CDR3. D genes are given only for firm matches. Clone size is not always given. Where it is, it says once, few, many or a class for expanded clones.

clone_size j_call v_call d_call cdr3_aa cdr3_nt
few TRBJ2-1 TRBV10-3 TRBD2 CAISVGGSPDEQFF TGTGCCATCAGTGTAGGCGGGAGTCCGGATGAGCAGTTCTTC
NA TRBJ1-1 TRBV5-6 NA CASSLGLMNTEAFF TGTGCCAGCAGCTTGGGCCTAATGAACACTGAAGCTTTCTTT
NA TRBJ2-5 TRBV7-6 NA CASSFGQGQETQYF TGTGCCAGCAGCTTCGGACAAGGCCAAGAGACCCAGTACTTC
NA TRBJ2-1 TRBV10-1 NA CASSDTGYYNEQFF TGCGCCAGCAGTGACACAGGATACTACAATGAGCAGTTCTTC
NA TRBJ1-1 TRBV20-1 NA CSARSPGEAFF TGCAGTGCTCGATCGCCGGGGGAAGCTTTCTTT
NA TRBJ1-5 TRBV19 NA CASSTGLGKGNQPQHF TGTGCCAGTAGTACCGGACTGGGCAAGGGGAATCAGCCCCAGCATTTT
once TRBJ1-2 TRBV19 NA CASSIGTEVYGYTF TGTGCCAGTAGTATTGGGACGGAGGTTTATGGCTACACCTTC
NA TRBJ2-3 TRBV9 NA CASSEEDSLITDTQYF TGTGCCAGCAGCGAAGAGGACAGCCTAATAACAGATACGCAGTATTTT
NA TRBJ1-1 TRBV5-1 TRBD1 CASSLASGGEAFF TGCGCCAGCAGCTTGGCCTCAGGGGGTGAAGCTTTCTTT
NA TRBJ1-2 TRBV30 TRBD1 CAWKLDRARGYTF TGTGCCTGGAAACTCGACAGGGCGCGGGGCTACACCTTC
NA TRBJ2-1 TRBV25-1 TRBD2 CASGTSSYNEQFF TGTGCCAGCGGGACTAGCTCCTACAATGAGCAGTTCTTC
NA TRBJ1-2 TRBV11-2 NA CASSLGRTEGWGYTF TGTGCCAGCAGCTTAGGGAGGACGGAGGGATGGGGCTACACCTTC
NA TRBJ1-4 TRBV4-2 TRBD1 CASSLPGTAGVEKLFF TGTGCCAGCAGCCTACCTGGGACAGCGGGGGTTGAAAAACTGTTTTTT
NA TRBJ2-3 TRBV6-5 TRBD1 CASSPTGRTDTQYF TGTGCCAGCAGCCCGACAGGGCGCACAGATACGCAGTATTTT
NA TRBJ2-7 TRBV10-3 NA CAISDRGAASYEQYF TGTGCCATCAGTGACAGGGGCGCAGCTTCCTACGAGCAGTACTTC
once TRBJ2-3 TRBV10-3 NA CAISDIRDLLADTQYF TGTGCCATCAGTGATATCCGGGATCTCTTGGCAGATACGCAGTATTTT
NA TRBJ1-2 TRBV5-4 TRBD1 CASSPSTGTEGYTF TGTGCCAGCAGCCCATCGACAGGGACTGAAGGCTACACCTTC
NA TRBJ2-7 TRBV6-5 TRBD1 CASSYHRTGIYEQYF TGTGCCAGCAGTTATCATAGGACAGGGATATACGAGCAGTACTTC
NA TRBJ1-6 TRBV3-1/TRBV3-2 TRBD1 CASSLRRTGVNSPLHF TGTGCCAGCAGCTTGCGACGGACAGGGGTCAATTCACCCCTCCACTTT
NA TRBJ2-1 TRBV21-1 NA CASIEFGGLAGPIYNEQFF TGTGCCAGCATCGAATTTGGGGGACTAGCGGGACCGATATACAATGAGCAGTTCTTC
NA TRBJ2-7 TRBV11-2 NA CASSDGLPYEQYF TGTGCCAGCAGCGACGGACTCCCCTACGAGCAGTACTTC
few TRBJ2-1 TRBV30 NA CAWTLGLYNEQFF TGTGCCTGGACCCTGGGACTTTACAATGAGCAGTTCTTC
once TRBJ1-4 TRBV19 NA CASSIDEAEATNEKLFF TGTGCCAGTAGTATAGATGAGGCAGAAGCAACTAATGAAAAACTGTTTTTT
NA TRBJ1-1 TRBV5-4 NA CASSLDPGAATEAFF TGTGCCAGCAGCTTGGATCCGGGGGCTGCCACTGAAGCTTTCTTT
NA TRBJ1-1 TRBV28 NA CASRGHTEAFF TGTGCCAGCAGGGGGCACACTGAAGCTTTCTTT
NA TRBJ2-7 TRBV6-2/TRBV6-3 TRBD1 CASSYYGTGDNEQYF TGTGCCAGCAGTTACTATGGGACAGGGGACAACGAGCAGTACTTC
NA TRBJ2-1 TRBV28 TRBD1 CASRTRQGTRNEQFF TGTGCCAGCAGAACCCGACAGGGAACGAGGAATGAGCAGTTCTTC
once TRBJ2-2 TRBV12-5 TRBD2 CASGLPGLAGRRGGNTGELFF TGTGCTAGTGGTTTGCCGGGACTAGCGGGGAGGAGAGGTGGGAACACCGGGGAGCTGTTTTTT
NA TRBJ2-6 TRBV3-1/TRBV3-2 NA CASSPQAGANVLTF TGTGCCAGCAGCCCTCAAGCCGGGGCCAACGTCCTGACTTTC
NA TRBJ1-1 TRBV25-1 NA CASSEPYIAEAFF TGTGCCAGCAGTGAGCCCTATATTGCTGAAGCTTTCTTT
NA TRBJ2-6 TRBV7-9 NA CASSHTGLLPSGANVLTF TGTGCCAGCAGCCATACGGGACTCTTGCCTTCAGGGGCCAACGTCCTGACTTTC
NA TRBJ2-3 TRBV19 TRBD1 CASSTRGLYTDTQYF TGTGCCAGTAGTACAAGGGGGCTCTACACAGATACGCAGTATTTT
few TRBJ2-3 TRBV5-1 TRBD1 CASSDRTGGSTDTQYF TGCGCCAGCAGCGATCGGACAGGGGGCAGCACAGATACGCAGTATTTT
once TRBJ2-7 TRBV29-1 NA CSVRNDEQYF TGCAGCGTTAGGAATGACGAGCAGTACTTC
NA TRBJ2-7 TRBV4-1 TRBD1 CASSQDPVWRQGFYEQYF TGCGCCAGCAGCCAAGACCCGGTGTGGAGACAGGGTTTCTACGAGCAGTACTTC
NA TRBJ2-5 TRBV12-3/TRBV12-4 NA CASSLRETQYF TGTGCCAGCAGTTTAAGAGAGACCCAGTACTTC
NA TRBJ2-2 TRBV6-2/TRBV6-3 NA CASSYGTGELFF TGTGCCAGCAGTTACGGCACCGGGGAGCTGTTTTTT
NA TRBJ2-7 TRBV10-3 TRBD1 CAISESTGYDVEQYF TGTGCCATCAGTGAGTCGACAGGGTACGATGTCGAGCAGTACTTC
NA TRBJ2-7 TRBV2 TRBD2 CASRPGTSGSYEQYF TGTGCCAGCAGGCCCGGGACTAGCGGGTCCTACGAGCAGTACTTC
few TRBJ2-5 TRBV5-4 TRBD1 CASSSRGRETQYF TGTGCCAGCAGCTCTAGGGGGCGGGAGACCCAGTACTTC
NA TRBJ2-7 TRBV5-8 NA CASRATGSYEQYF TGTGCCAGCAGAGCAACAGGGTCCTACGAGCAGTACTTC